A selection of T cell receptor beta chains follows, all from one sample in a study of PD-1 blockade in mismatch repair-deficient tumors. Assay: immunoSEQ multiplex PCR; the TCRdb copy retains only in-frame clones and omits some. The sample lists approximately 40,000 clones; roughly 77% were seen once. Source: peripheral blood, taken 4 weeks after starting pembrolizumab. The receptor source for this set is an adult with mismatch repair-deficient cancer. The CDR3 runs from the conserved cysteine through the conserved F or W. Fields, in order: CDR3 protein, CDR3 DNA, CDR3 length, J gene, V gene, D gene, clone size. D genes are given only for firm matches. For some rows the clone size is stated as once, few or many, or as a class when expanded; others skip it.

CDR3 protein: CASSSDMGPTDTQYF
CDR3 DNA: TGTGCCAGCAGTTCAGATATGGGCCCCACAGATACGCAGTATTTT
CDR3 length: 15
J gene: TRBJ2-3
V gene: TRBV6-6
D gene: .
clone size: .

CDR3 protein: CSGGWTGGTDTQYF
CDR3 DNA: TGCAGCGGGGGCTGGACAGGGGGCACAGATACGCAGTATTTT
CDR3 length: 14
J gene: TRBJ2-3
V gene: TRBV29-1
D gene: TRBD1
clone size: .

CDR3 protein: CASRPMGQGAYGYTF
CDR3 DNA: TGTGCCAGCAGACCGATGGGACAGGGGGCTTATGGCTACACCTTC
CDR3 length: 15
J gene: TRBJ1-2
V gene: TRBV6-5
D gene: TRBD1
clone size: .

CDR3 protein: CASSRGQGNQPQHF
CDR3 DNA: TGTGCCAGTAGCCGAGGACAGGGAAATCAGCCCCAGCATTTT
CDR3 length: 14
J gene: TRBJ1-5
V gene: TRBV19
D gene: TRBD1
clone size: few

CDR3 protein: CAISESGYRDGYTF
CDR3 DNA: TGTGCCATCAGTGAGTCTGGGTACAGGGATGGCTACACCTTC
CDR3 length: 14
J gene: TRBJ1-2
V gene: TRBV10-3
D gene: .
clone size: few

CDR3 protein: CASSGTSGSDTQYF
CDR3 DNA: TGTGCCAGCAGCGGGACTAGTGGTTCAGATACGCAGTATTTT
CDR3 length: 14
J gene: TRBJ2-3
V gene: TRBV27
D gene: TRBD2
clone size: .

CDR3 protein: CASSPARPNEQFF
CDR3 DNA: TGCGCCAGCAGCCCGGCGCGCCCCAATGAGCAGTTCTTC
CDR3 length: 13
J gene: TRBJ2-1
V gene: TRBV5-1
D gene: .
clone size: .

CDR3 protein: CASSQLAGSTDTQYF
CDR3 DNA: TGTGCCAGCAGTCAGCTAGCGGGAAGCACAGATACGCAGTATTTT
CDR3 length: 15
J gene: TRBJ2-3
V gene: TRBV6-1
D gene: TRBD2
clone size: .

CDR3 protein: CASSYSTVNTEAFF
CDR3 DNA: TGTGCCAGCAGTTACTCGACGGTGAACACTGAAGCTTTCTTT
CDR3 length: 14
J gene: TRBJ1-1
V gene: TRBV6-5
D gene: .
clone size: few

CDR3 protein: CASSRRLADSYEQYF
CDR3 DNA: TGCGCCAGCAGTCGCCGACTAGCGGATTCCTACGAGCAGTACTTC
CDR3 length: 15
J gene: TRBJ2-7
V gene: TRBV5-1
D gene: TRBD2
clone size: .

CDR3 protein: CASRGSGKRTGELFF
CDR3 DNA: TGTGCCAGCAGGGGGAGCGGGAAGAGGACCGGGGAGCTGTTTTTT
CDR3 length: 15
J gene: TRBJ2-2
V gene: TRBV6-5
D gene: TRBD2
clone size: .

CDR3 protein: CASRQGLGNQPQHF
CDR3 DNA: TGTGCCAGTCGACAGGGTTTAGGCAATCAGCCCCAGCATTTT
CDR3 length: 14
J gene: TRBJ1-5
V gene: TRBV6-5
D gene: TRBD1
clone size: .

CDR3 protein: CASNGLETSYEQYF
CDR3 DNA: TGTGCCAGCAATGGACTAGAAACCTCCTACGAGCAGTACTTC
CDR3 length: 14
J gene: TRBJ2-7
V gene: TRBV28
D gene: TRBD2
clone size: .

CDR3 protein: CASSQDGEGQGGEKLFF
CDR3 DNA: TGTGCCAGCAGCCAAGACGGTGAGGGACAGGGGGGTGAAAAACTGTTTTTT
CDR3 length: 17
J gene: TRBJ1-4
V gene: TRBV4-2
D gene: TRBD1
clone size: .

CDR3 protein: CASSSGQMNTEAFF
CDR3 DNA: TGTGCCAGCAGCTCGGGACAGATGAACACTGAAGCTTTCTTT
CDR3 length: 14
J gene: TRBJ1-1
V gene: TRBV7-9
D gene: TRBD1
clone size: .

CDR3 protein: CASNRGGQKESYEQYF
CDR3 DNA: TGTGCCAGCAATCGGGGCGGGCAGAAAGAAAGCTACGAGCAGTACTTC
CDR3 length: 16
J gene: TRBJ2-7
V gene: TRBV28
D gene: .
clone size: .

CDR3 protein: CASSLELHTDTQYF
CDR3 DNA: TGTGCCAGCAGCTTGGAACTACACACAGATACGCAGTATTTT
CDR3 length: 14
J gene: TRBJ2-3
V gene: TRBV7-9
D gene: .
clone size: .

CDR3 protein: CASSGNTDTQYF
CDR3 DNA: TGTGCCAGCAGCGGCAACACAGATACGCAGTATTTT
CDR3 length: 12
J gene: TRBJ2-3
V gene: TRBV7-2
D gene: .
clone size: .

CDR3 protein: CASRGWADTQYF
CDR3 DNA: TGTGCCAGCAGGGGCTGGGCAGATACGCAGTATTTT
CDR3 length: 12
J gene: TRBJ2-3
V gene: TRBV6-4
D gene: .
clone size: few

CDR3 protein: CAWSPETGTRYF
CDR3 DNA: TGTGCCTGGAGTCCCGAGACCGGGACAAGGTACTTC
CDR3 length: 12
J gene: TRBJ2-7
V gene: TRBV30
D gene: .
clone size: .

CDR3 protein: CASSGLAGPDTQYF
CDR3 DNA: TGTGCCAGCAGTGGACTAGCGGGACCAGATACGCAGTATTTT
CDR3 length: 14
J gene: TRBJ2-3
V gene: TRBV6-1
D gene: TRBD2
clone size: .

CDR3 protein: CASTQGQGQGGEQYF
CDR3 DNA: TGTGCCAGCACCCAAGGACAGGGACAGGGAGGCGAGCAGTACTTC
CDR3 length: 15
J gene: TRBJ2-7
V gene: TRBV11-3
D gene: TRBD1
clone size: .

CDR3 protein: CASGRREGIDEQYF
CDR3 DNA: TGTGCCAGCGGCCGGCGGGAGGGCATAGACGAGCAGTACTTC
CDR3 length: 14
J gene: TRBJ2-7
V gene: TRBV5-5
D gene: TRBD2
clone size: .

CDR3 protein: CASSLGQINTGELFF
CDR3 DNA: TGCGCCAGCAGCTTAGGACAGATTAACACCGGGGAGCTGTTTTTT
CDR3 length: 15
J gene: TRBJ2-2
V gene: TRBV5-1
D gene: .
clone size: .

CDR3 protein: CASSLGLAGSGTDTQYF
CDR3 DNA: TGTGCCAGCAGCTTAGGGCTAGCGGGGTCAGGCACAGATACGCAGTATTTT
CDR3 length: 17
J gene: TRBJ2-3
V gene: TRBV13
D gene: TRBD2
clone size: .

CDR3 protein: CASSQGPDGANVLTF
CDR3 DNA: TGCGCCAGCAGCCAAGGGCCCGATGGGGCCAACGTCCTGACTTTC
CDR3 length: 15
J gene: TRBJ2-6
V gene: TRBV4-3
D gene: .
clone size: .

CDR3 protein: CASSPTGTEEEKLFF
CDR3 DNA: TGCGCCAGCAGCCCCACCGGGACAGAGGAGGAAAAACTGTTTTTT
CDR3 length: 15
J gene: TRBJ1-4
V gene: TRBV5-1
D gene: TRBD1
clone size: .

CDR3 protein: CASSLVGPGTPTYNEQFF
CDR3 DNA: TGTGCCAGCAGCTTAGTAGGACCCGGGACCCCTACCTACAATGAGCAGTTCTTC
CDR3 length: 18
J gene: TRBJ2-1
V gene: TRBV11-2
D gene: .
clone size: .

CDR3 protein: CASTPGQGGVEAFF
CDR3 DNA: TGTGCCAGCACCCCGGGACAGGGGGGGGTTGAAGCTTTCTTT
CDR3 length: 14
J gene: TRBJ1-1
V gene: TRBV28
D gene: TRBD1
clone size: .

CDR3 protein: CASSITGVSTDTQYF
CDR3 DNA: TGTGCCAGTAGTATAACGGGAGTGAGCACAGATACGCAGTATTTT
CDR3 length: 15
J gene: TRBJ2-3
V gene: TRBV19
D gene: .
clone size: .

CDR3 protein: CASSVNVGREDSPYNEQFF
CDR3 DNA: TGTGCCAGCAGCGTAAATGTAGGGCGGGAGGATTCCCCCTACAATGAGCAGTTCTTC
CDR3 length: 19
J gene: TRBJ2-1
V gene: TRBV9
D gene: TRBD2
clone size: .

CDR3 protein: CASSFSPPGDEQYF
CDR3 DNA: TGTGCCAGCAGTTTCTCCCCCCCAGGGGACGAGCAGTACTTC
CDR3 length: 14
J gene: TRBJ2-7
V gene: TRBV28
D gene: .
clone size: few

CDR3 protein: CASSKDATDEAFF
CDR3 DNA: TGTGCCAGTAGTAAGGATGCGACAGATGAAGCTTTCTTT
CDR3 length: 13
J gene: TRBJ1-1
V gene: TRBV19
D gene: .
clone size: few

CDR3 protein: CASSSGPYEQYF
CDR3 DNA: TGTGCCAGCAGTAGCGGACCCTACGAGCAGTACTTC
CDR3 length: 12
J gene: TRBJ2-7
V gene: TRBV27
D gene: .
clone size: .

CDR3 protein: CASSTTSGYTGELFF
CDR3 DNA: TGTGCCAGCAGTACGACTAGCGGGTACACCGGGGAGCTGTTTTTT
CDR3 length: 15
J gene: TRBJ2-2
V gene: TRBV5-4
D gene: TRBD2
clone size: once

CDR3 protein: CASSDRQGRNEQYF
CDR3 DNA: TGCGCCAGCAGTGACCGGCAGGGCAGAAACGAGCAGTACTTC
CDR3 length: 14
J gene: TRBJ2-7
V gene: TRBV10-1
D gene: .
clone size: .

CDR3 protein: CASSPSPGQVAQPQHF
CDR3 DNA: TGTGCCAGCAGCCCCTCCCCGGGACAGGTCGCTCAGCCCCAGCATTTT
CDR3 length: 16
J gene: TRBJ1-5
V gene: TRBV7-2
D gene: TRBD1
clone size: .